This TCR beta chain is drawn from a study of CD8 T cells in ankylosing spondylitis (dated by TCRdb to about 2017). Turning to the overall study: The study profiled T cell receptor beta repertoires in healthy donors and ankylosing spondylitis patients to find disease-linked TCR variants. Samples of peripheral blood were taken, and for ankylosing spondylitis patients, synovial fluid was collected as well. The full study cohort was made up of 25 ankylosing spondylitis patients and roughly 98 healthy donors. The investigation overall reported the following: A TCR beta motif of several highly homologous amino acid variants appeared characteristic of blood from ankylosing spondylitis patients. Some of the motif variants had been reported before in the synovial fluid and blood of reactive arthritis patients, a finding that suggests common disease-initiation mechanisms. The disease-linked clones showed a CD8+ phenotype and occurred at relatively low frequencies in peripheral blood. According to the report, matched synovial fluid samples from ankylosing spondylitis patients were significantly enriched for the disease-linked clones.

The sequencer was an Illumina HiSeq 2500. Quantitative 5'-RACE with molecular barcodes was the method used to prepare the TCR beta libraries. Under the source paper's analysis protocol: A new computational method based on a probabilistic model of VDJ rearrangement was used to identify disease-linked TCR variants. The public reads were reanalyzed by TCRdb: fastp trimming at Q25, MiXCR alignment, in-frame beta chains only. Rows merge per CDR3 protein into single entries with the most common DNA and genes. V and J calls and clone size were set by TCRdb, not the authors. The sample contains 130,000 or so distinct CDR3 sequences, 15% to 20% of them found a single time. Together, the top ten hold roughly 30% of the sample. As to this clonotype: Which antigen it targets is not known. It has no much larger one-base neighbor in the sample; base qualities were not kept.

Based on the germline V gene, the CDR1 and CDR2 sequences are SGHRS and YFSETQ. V ends up 7 bases short and J 0 bases short, with an unmatched junction base count of 7. The CDR3 covers 14 residues, taking in both the cysteine and the phenylalanine. CDR3 DNA only is kept here, 42 bases in frame from base 1. Rearrangement joined TRBV5-1 to TRBJ2-7; TRBD1 lines up with 7 middle nucleotides. The specimen sequenced was blood, either unsorted or a sorted T cell fraction (not recorded which). This clonotype originated in a male donor with ankylosing spondylitis. The nucleotides are TGCGCCAGCGGATTCGGGACAGCCTCCTACGAGCAGTACTTC. It encodes CASGFGTASYEQYF.